This T cell receptor (beta chain) appears in the sequencing data of a study of cytomegalovirus exposure and HLA in healthy donors. Study details: An earlier analysis found 110 million or so unique TCR beta sequences from about 190 million T cells.

The V and J ends lost 0 bases and 7 bases respectively, with 13 bases between them. CDR3 length: 14 residues. CDR1 is SGHRS, CDR2 YFSETQ, per germline. With regard to this clone: Its matching antigen is unknown.

General study points: Common viral pathogens seemed, in a later analysis, to connect with several of the most significant clusters. CMV serostatus was the sole immune exposure data available.

In the PCR, 60 Vbeta and 13 Jbeta primers were used. Only in-frame clones appear in the TCRdb table, and some are missing; sequencing was by immunoSEQ multiplex PCR. The table has some 160,000 clones, about 84% seen once. The TCR comes from a male donor in good health and CMV-seronegative. The sample taken for sequencing was PBMCs. V is TRBV5-1 and J is TRBJ1-1; perhaps TRBD1 as D (5 bases). CDR3 nucleotide sequence: TGCGCCAGCAGCTTGGCCGGCAGGGATAATGAAGCTTTCTTT. Residues: CASSLAGRDNEAFF.